The 18 T cell receptor beta chains given below trace back to one sample, sequenced in a study of cytomegalovirus exposure and HLA in healthy donors (dated by TCRdb to 2015 to 2018). The library was obtained by the immunoSEQ multiplex PCR assay. In its TCRdb copy, this immuneACCESS table keeps in-frame sequences only and misses some clones. Where compared with another copy, unresolved V genes explain less than half of these, and the others have no known cause. The sample table contains under 200,000 clones; only one count was recorded for 86% of them. Around 2.3% of the sample lies in the top ten. The specimen sequenced was PBMCs. The receptor source for this set is a woman between 18 and 29 years old in good health and CMV-seronegative.

The chain combines TRBV7-2 with TRBJ1-2; TRBD1 agrees at 7 bases. The V gene end was trimmed by 2 bases and the J gene end by 4 bases; junction bases not matched to a gene: 7. The CDR3 runs 15 residues. The germline V gene encodes CDR1 SGHTA and CDR2 FQGNSA. CDR3 DNA sequence: TGTGCCAGCAGCTTAAGCCCAGGGGGAGGCTATGGCTACACCTTC. Amino acid sequence: CASSLSPGGGYGYTF.

The CDR3 DNA reads TGTGCCAGCTCCCCATTCCGCGGGGACACCGGGGAGCTGTTTTTT. Its protein is CASSPFRGDTGELFF. The chain recombines TRBV18 with TRBJ2-2, with a weak D call TRBD2 (6 bases). Germline CDR1 reads KGHSH; CDR2 reads LQKENI. V was cut by 6 bases and J by 3 bases, with 14 bases left in between. The CDR3 runs 15 residues.

The rearrangement uses TRBV5-8 and TRBJ1-3; D gene ambiguous. The V gene lost 1 base and the J gene lost 1 base, with 6 bases spanning the gap. The CDR3 consists of 14 residues. Germline V CDR1 and CDR2: SGHTS, YDEGEE. The CDR3 is CASSLLQSGNTIYF. The CDR3 DNA reads TGTGCCAGCAGCTTGTTACAGTCTGGAAACACCATATATTTT. Complete variable domain (other parts from reference TRBV5-8 and TRBJ1-3): EAGVTQSPTHLIKTRGQQATLRCSPISGHTSVYWYQQALGLGLQFLLWYDEGEERNRGNFPPRFSGRQFPNYSSELNVNALELEDSALYLCASSLLQSGNTIYFGEGSWLTVV.

The rearrangement uses TRBV4-3 and TRBJ1-2; D is unresolved. Per the germline V gene, CDR1 is LGHNA and CDR2 is YSLEER. The CDR3 covers 14 residues. V gave up 2 bases and J gave up 6 bases, with 13 bases separating them. CDR3 DNA sequence: TGCGCCAGCAGCCAAATTACAGCTTTAGATGGCTACACCTTC. This sequence encodes CASSQITALDGYTF.

This clone was observed many times. The rearrangement uses TRBV7-2 and TRBJ2-7; 8 positions match TRBD2. V lost 6 bases, J lost 3 bases, and 7 bases stayed unmatched. The CDR3 is 14 amino acids. Looked up from germline, CDR1 is SGHTA and CDR2 is FQGNSA. CDR3 region: CASSRGGRLYEQYF. The DNA for the CDR3 is TGTGCCAGCAGTCGGGGGGGGAGGCTCTACGAGCAGTACTTC.

This clone showed up just once. The CDR3 region has the DNA TGTGCCAGCAGCCAATATGCTCAGACAGGGGCCGCGAACACTGAAGCTTTCTTT. This codes for CASSQYAQTGAANTEAFF. This rearrangement joins TRBV4-2 to TRBJ1-1, with 8 bases matching TRBD1. CDR3 length equals 18 residues. Losses at the gene ends were 2 bases for V and 1 base for J; bases not matched to a gene: 12. Germline V gene data show CDR1 as LGHNA and CDR2 as YNFKEQ.

The chain recombines TRBV6-1 with TRBJ2-4; 8 nucleotides match TRBD1. CDR3 size: 15 residues. The V segment lost 4 bases and the J segment 1 base; nucleotides outside the gene matches: 3. Germline CDR1 MNHNS, CDR2 SASEGT. The CDR3 coding sequence is TGTGCCAGCAGTGCCAACAGGGGGGCCAAAAACATTCAGTACTTC. Residues: CASSANRGAKNIQYF.

V and J are TRBV19 and TRBJ1-5; maybe TRBD1 (5 bases). V lost 6 bases and J 2 bases, leaving 11 bases between the germline ends. CDR3 size: 14 residues. Germline loops: CDR1 LNHDA, CDR2 SQIVND (reference sequence). For the CDR3, the DNA is TGTGCCAGTAGGTTAGGGGAGGGCAATCAGCCCCAGCATTTT. As protein: CASRLGEGNQPQHF.

The V and J genes are TRBV19 and TRBJ1-1; D call uncertain. The CDR3 length is 14 residues. Germline V CDR1 and CDR2: LNHDA, SQIVND (reference sequence). With 5 bases removed from V and 4 bases from J, the gap between germline ends came to 14 bases. The chain's CDR3 is CASSPMAVRTEAFF. CDR3 nucleotide sequence: TGTGCCAGTAGTCCGATGGCGGTACGCACTGAAGCTTTCTTT.

V gene TRBV9 combines with J gene TRBJ1-4, with 7 bases lining up with TRBD1. Germline loops: CDR1 SGDLS, CDR2 YYNGEE. The CDR3 spans 15 residues. The trim removed 2 bases at V and 8 bases at J, leaving 9 bases unmatched. DNA of the CDR3: TGTGCCAGCAGCGTCCAGACAGGGAGCAGAGAAAAACTGTTTTTT. Translated, it gives CASSVQTGSREKLFF.

The chain uses TRBV6-5 and TRBJ2-3; D is unresolved. CDR3 size: 15 residues. Trimming took off 8 bases at V and 1 base at J, with 16 bases between the two ends. Per germline, CDR1 MNHEY and CDR2 SVGAGI. CDR3 region: CASCRGTSGTDTQYF. CDR3 DNA sequence: TGTGCCAGCTGCCGCGGAACCTCGGGCACAGATACGCAGTATTTT.

The V and J genes are TRBV18 and TRBJ2-1; maybe TRBD2 (6 bases). Germline CDR1 KGHSH, CDR2 LQKENI. Trimming removed 2 bases at V and 6 bases at J, with 8 bases between. The CDR3 is 13 amino acids. CDR3 residues: CASSPKGGNEQFF. The CDR3 coding sequence is TGTGCCAGCTCACCAAAGGGAGGCAATGAGCAGTTCTTC.

In this sample, this clone turned up once. The chain carries TRBV30 and TRBJ2-3; 10 nucleotides agree with TRBD2. V lost 1 base and J lost 2; bases outside the gene matches: 6. The CDR3 consists of 16 residues. Germline V gives CDR1 GTSNPN, CDR2 SVGIG (reference sequence). Here the CDR3 DNA reads TGTGCCTGGAGTGGGGTAGCGGGGGGTAACACAGATACGCAGTATTTT. Amino acid sequence: CAWSGVAGGNTDTQYF.

The CDR3 nucleotides are TGTGTCCTTACAGGGATTGGAAACACCATATATTTT. Residues: CVLTGIGNTIYF. The gene calls are TRBV6-4 and TRBJ1-3, with D possibly being TRBD1 (6 bases). This CDR3 region has 12 residues. The germline V gene encodes CDR1 MRHNA and CDR2 SNTAGT.

This sequence joins TRBV7-2 and TRBJ2-7, with a weak D call TRBD1 (6 bases). Germline CDR1 is SGHTA and CDR2 is FQGNSA. This CDR3 is built from 14 residues. With 4 bases removed from V and 3 bases from J, the gap between germline ends came to 13 bases. The CDR3 sequence is CASSSGHVHYEQYF. CDR3 coding DNA: TGTGCCAGCAGCTCGGGACATGTACACTACGAGCAGTACTTC.

This clone was found once. The chain couples TRBV4-1 to TRBJ2-2; 12 nucleotides line up with TRBD2. J lost 6 bases, V lost 3 bases, and 5 bases had no gene match. The CDR3 contains 16 residues. Germline V gene lookup returns CDR1 MGHRA and CDR2 YSYEKL. This chain's CDR3 is CASSHHLAGGPGELFF. CDR3 nucleotide sequence: TGCGCCAGCAGCCATCACCTAGCGGGGGGGCCCGGGGAGCTGTTTTTT.

This chain joins TRBV7-3 and TRBJ2-7; D ambiguous. CDR3 length: 12 amino acids. Trimming took off 3 bases at V and 5 bases at J, with 8 bases between the two ends. The germline V gene encodes CDR1 SGHTA and CDR2 FQGTGA. In DNA form, the CDR3 reads TGTGCCAGCAGCTTTATTCGGGACGAGCAGTACTTC. Protein sequence: CASSFIRDEQYF.

The chain employs TRBV6-5 and TRBJ1-2; 7 bases map to TRBD1. The J segment lost 0 bases and the V segment lost 2 bases, leaving 3 bases of the junction unmatched. CDR3 length: 15 residues. Germline V gene sequence: CDR1 MNHEY, CDR2 SVGAGI. This CDR3 reads CASSYTGTANYGYTF. The CDR3 coding sequence is TGTGCCAGCAGTTACACCGGGACAGCTAACTATGGCTACACCTTC.